This TCR beta chain was retrieved from a study of T cells in Graves' hyperthyroidism and ophthalmopathy (dated by TCRdb to between 2018 and 2020). With respect to the entire study: Peripheral blood samples were taken at the time of initial diagnosis, prior to any treatment. TCR V-J signatures able to tell the groups apart were searched for in a discovery cohort of 90 to 100 patients, of whom more than 40 had Graves' ophthalmopathy and about 60 had stable Graves' hyperthyroidism. Prospective prediction of ophthalmopathy was tested in an independent validation cohort consisting of fewer than 20 hyperthyroidism patients and some 15 patients who later progressed to ophthalmopathy. The 100 discovery patients were divided at random into training and test sets in a 7:3 ratio. The study also compared thyroid tissue and blood T-cell repertoires from more than 5 Graves' hyperthyroidism patients. After sampling, hyperthyroidism patients received methimazole starting at 30 mg daily, and ophthalmopathy patients received high-dose intravenous methylprednisolone. The paper describes TCR Vbeta CDR3 sequencing of fewer than 150 peripheral blood samples, made up of 43 ophthalmopathy patients, some 76 hyperthyroidism patients and roughly 17 progressor patients. Results the study describes overall, beyond this receptor: Blood samples also contained most of the expanded thyroid clonotypes (frequency above 0.001), which suggests that blood repertoires may reflect thyroid immune responses. A model built on a 13 V-J signature distinguished ophthalmopathy from stable hyperthyroidism, reaching about 88% sensitivity and around 81% specificity in cross-validation and 80%/75% in testing. No statistical method was used to set the sample size in advance, and investigators knew the group allocation. In validation, progression to ophthalmopathy was predicted by the model with almost 71% sensitivity and roughly 72% specificity, a median of 6.5 months before onset.

From cysteine to phenylalanine, the CDR3 is 16 amino acids long. Of all the DNA, just the CDR3 is kept, 48 bases in frame from base 1. CDR1 and CDR2, looked up from the germline V gene, are SGHTA and FQGNSA. Trimming at the junction amounts to 5 bases on V and 7 bases on J, and the germline ends lie 23 bases apart. The sample holds many counts of this clonotype. Its antigen target is currently unknown. Base qualities are not provided; no much larger clone lies one nucleotide away. The TCR beta CDR3 regions were amplified from RNA transcripts. A first-round RT-PCR of the TCR CDR3 used the HTBI primer set with the Qiagen OneStep RT-PCR kit. Libraries were constructed in a second round of multiplex PCR, after which size selection and purification were carried out. Sequencing of the libraries was done on an Illumina HiSeq2000 using paired-end 100 bp reads. As for the authors' bioinformatics: Raw data were processed with SOAPnuke, discarding reads with adapters, uncalled bases, mean Phred below 15, or no exact constant-primer or identifier match. COPE v1.2.5 was used to merge high-quality paired reads, and clonotypes were defined as unique nucleotide sequences. MiTCR v1.1 was used to align clonotypes to the IMGT TRBV, TRBD and TRBJ reference segments. The analysis included only V-J combinations with a frequency above 0.0001, which together covered 99% to 99.2% of the repertoires. A TCS score was defined as the ratio of F50 (clonal expansion) to E x V (chaos), with BLOSUM62-based TCRdist applied between CDR3 peptides within each V-J. Welch's t-statistics and random forest reduced just over 500 V-J features to around 14, which were used in a naive Bayes classifier (R e1071). TCRdb reprocessed the public reads (quality trimming at Q25 with fastp, clone calling with MiXCR) and kept in-frame beta chains. Entries that share a CDR3 protein sequence are merged under the most common genes and DNA. V and J calls and clone size were set by TCRdb, not the authors. Within this sample are about 640,000 distinct CDR3 sequences, with around 20% of them counted one time only. The ten largest clonotypes hold under 35% of the sample.

Ophthalmopathy patients had moderately to severely active disease, Clinical Activity Score of at least 3, NOSPECS grade of at least 4, and duration under 3 months. Any patient with an uncontrolled infection, another autoimmune disease, pregnancy or lactation was excluded. Diagnoses were based on clinical symptoms, serum thyroxine and TRAb, thyroid ultrasound and orbital computed tomography. PBMCs were separated from roughly 9.6 ml of fresh peripheral blood using Ficoll-Paque density gradient centrifugation. Total RNA was extracted with Trizol reagent, and quality was checked on an Agilent 2100 Bioanalyzer.

This receptor was taken from a man between 25 and 39 years old with Graves' ophthalmopathy. This chain joins TRBV7-2 to TRBJ1-1; tentative D gene TRBD1, with 5 bases matching. Material: blood. The DNA reads TGTGCCAGCAGCCGTGAGGGGAGGCCCCGGGGTGATGAAGCTTTCTTT. Translated, this gives CASSREGRPRGDEAFF.